This T cell receptor (beta chain) came from a study of blood T cell repertoires in COVID-19. Whole-study context: Donors in the United States, Italy and Spain gave samples during acute or convalescent COVID-19. From T cells, B-cell-depleted T cells, or PBMCs came the material, which was cDNA or gDNA.

Authors' analysis steps: Nucleated cell counts were estimated from reference gene primer amplification. Produced via immunoSEQ multiplex PCR; TCRdb's table is partial and in-frame only. Clone size and the V and J calls come from that table; the DNA yielded D and trimming. This sample has 85,000 to 90,000 clones, with roughly 90% found just once. The V and J ends lost 1 base and 4 bases respectively, with 11 bases between them. Looked up from germline, CDR1 is LGHNA and CDR2 is YSLEER. The CDR3 is made up of 15 amino acids. This clone was detected once. Specimen: peripheral blood. The sequence derives from a man aged 80 or over with active or convalescent COVID-19. The chain couples TRBV4-3 to TRBJ1-3; D not certain. The CDR3 sequence: CASSQGPGPGNTIYF. The CDR3, as DNA: TGCGCCAGCAGCCAAGGGCCAGGCCCGGGAAACACCATATATTTT.